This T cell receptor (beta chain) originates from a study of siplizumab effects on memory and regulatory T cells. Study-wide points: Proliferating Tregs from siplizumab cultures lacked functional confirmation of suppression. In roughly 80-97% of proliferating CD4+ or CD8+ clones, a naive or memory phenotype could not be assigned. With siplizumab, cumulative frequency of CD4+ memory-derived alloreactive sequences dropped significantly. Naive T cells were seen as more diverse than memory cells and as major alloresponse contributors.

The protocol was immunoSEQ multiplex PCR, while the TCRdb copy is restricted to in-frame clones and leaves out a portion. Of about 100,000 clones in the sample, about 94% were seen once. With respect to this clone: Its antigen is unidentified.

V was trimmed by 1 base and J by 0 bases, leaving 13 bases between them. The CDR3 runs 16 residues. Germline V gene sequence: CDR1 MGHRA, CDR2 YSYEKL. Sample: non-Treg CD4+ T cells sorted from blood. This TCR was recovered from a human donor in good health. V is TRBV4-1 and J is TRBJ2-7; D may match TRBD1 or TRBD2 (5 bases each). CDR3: CASSQAFGGISYEQYF. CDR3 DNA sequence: TGCGCCAGCAGCCAAGCTTTTGGGGGAATCTCCTACGAGCAGTACTTC.